Presented here are 8 T cell receptor beta chains from one specimen sequenced in a study of cytomegalovirus exposure and HLA in healthy donors. The primer mix had 60 Vbeta and 13 Jbeta primers. TCRdb's table, derived via immunoSEQ multiplex PCR, lists solely in-frame clones and lacks some. This table holds under 200,000 clones, approximately 79% found once. Sequenced sample: PBMCs. The receptor source for this set is a middle-aged man in good health and CMV-seronegative.

J is TRBJ1-2 and V is TRBV11-2; 10 bases agree with TRBD1. V lost 5 bases, J lost 8 bases, and 5 bases stayed unmatched. The germline V gene has CDR1 SGHAT and CDR2 FQNNGV. The CDR3 extends over 13 amino acids. CDR3 nucleotide sequence: TGTGCCAGCAGCCCCGGGACAGGGGACGGCTACACCTTC. Its protein is CASSPGTGDGYTF.

This chain connects TRBV4-1 to TRBJ2-7; perhaps TRBD1 as D (6 bases). CDR1 MGHRA and CDR2 YSYEKL come from the germline V gene. This CDR3 region has 12 residues. Trimming shortened V by 1 base and J by 6 bases, and 7 bases separated the two germline ends. The CDR3 region has the DNA TGCGCCAGCAGCCAAGTAGGGGGCGAGCAGTACTTC. Protein: CASSQVGGEQYF.

The V gene is TRBV28, the J gene TRBJ1-2, with TRBD1 matching over 7 bases. The CDR3 spans 15 residues. Germline V gene sequence: CDR1 MDHEN, CDR2 SYDVKM. Losses at the gene ends were 3 bases for V and 4 bases for J; bases not matched to a gene: 8. CDR3 protein: CASSFPGQSFYGYTF. The CDR3 nucleotides are TGTGCCAGCAGTTTCCCGGGACAGAGTTTCTATGGCTACACCTTC.

V is TRBV25-1 and J is TRBJ2-5; D uncertain. Trimming cost V 4 bases and J 5 bases, with 11 bases left between them. The CDR3 covers 13 residues. The germline CDR1 and CDR2 sequences are MGHDK and SYGVNS. Here the CDR3 reads CASSASVVETQYF. The CDR3 coding sequence is TGTGCCAGCAGTGCGAGCGTTGTTGAGACCCAGTACTTC.

The V gene is TRBV30, the J gene TRBJ1-2; D ambiguous. This CDR3 spans 12 amino acids. Looked up from germline, CDR1 is GTSNPN and CDR2 is SVGIG (reference sequence). The V gene lost 4 bases and the J gene lost 8 bases, with 14 bases spanning the gap. The CDR3 DNA follows: TGTGCCTGGATTGGGGAGGTTCGGGGCTACACCTTC. Translating gives CAWIGEVRGYTF.

There are a few counts of this clone. This sequence joins TRBV2 and TRBJ1-2, with D possibly TRBD1 on 6 matching bases. This CDR3 is 14 amino acids long. V was cut by 5 bases and J by 2 bases, with 12 bases left in between. Germline-derived CDR1 and CDR2 are SNHLY and FYNNEI. The CDR3 sequence is CASSTGGGNYGYTF. For the CDR3, the DNA is TGTGCCAGCAGTACCGGGGGGGGCAACTATGGCTACACCTTC.

This chain's CDR3 is CASANPQGLRSYEQYF. CDR3 sequence (DNA): TGTGCCAGCGCCAACCCCCAGGGGCTCCGATCCTACGAGCAGTACTTC. This sequence joins TRBV7-2 and TRBJ2-7, with D perhaps TRBD1 (6 bases). V was clipped by 8 bases and J by 1 base, with 21 bases between them. CDR3 length: 16 residues. Germline assignment: CDR1 SGHTA and CDR2 FQGNSA.

V usage is TRBV7-2 and J usage is TRBJ2-4; TRBD2 agrees at 13 bases. There are 19 residues in the CDR3. V trimming: 5 bases; J trimming: 3 bases; junction bases outside the gene matches: 13. Germline CDR1 SGHTA, CDR2 FQGNSA. The CDR3 here is CASSPRLAGGKMGKNIQYF. The CDR3, as DNA: TGTGCCAGCAGCCCACGACTAGCGGGGGGTAAGATGGGCAAAAACATTCAGTACTTC.